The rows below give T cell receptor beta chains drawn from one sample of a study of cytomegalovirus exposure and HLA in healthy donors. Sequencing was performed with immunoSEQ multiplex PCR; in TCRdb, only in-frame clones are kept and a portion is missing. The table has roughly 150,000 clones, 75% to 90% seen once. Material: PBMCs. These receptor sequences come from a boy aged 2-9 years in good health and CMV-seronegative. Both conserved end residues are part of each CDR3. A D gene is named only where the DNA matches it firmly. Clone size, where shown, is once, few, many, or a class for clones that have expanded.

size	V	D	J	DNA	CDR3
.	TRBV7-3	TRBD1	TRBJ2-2	TGTGCCAGCAGTTCTCACCCACCGGGACAGGCTACTAGGAACGGGGGGCTGTTTTTT	CASSSHPPGQATRNGGLFF
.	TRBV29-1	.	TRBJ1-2	TGCAGCGTTGAAGAACAGGGCGCCTATGGCTACACCTTC	CSVEEQGAYGYTF
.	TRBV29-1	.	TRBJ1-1	TGCAGCGTTGCCCGGGGGGGGGCGAAAACTGAAGCTTTCTTT	CSVARGGAKTEAFF
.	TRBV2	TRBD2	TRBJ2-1	TGTGCCAGCAGACGAGCGGGGGGAGGAAATGAGCAGTTCTTC	CASRRAGGGNEQFF
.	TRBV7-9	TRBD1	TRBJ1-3	TGTGCCAGCAGCGGTACGGACAGGGTCTCTGGAAACACCATATATTTT	CASSGTDRVSGNTIYF
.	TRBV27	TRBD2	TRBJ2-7	TGTGCCAGCAGTTTATCGTCCCCTGGGGGAGCGGGGGCCTACGAGCAGTACTTC	CASSLSSPGGAGAYEQYF
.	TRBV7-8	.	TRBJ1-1	TGTGCCAGCAGCTTAGTCCGGGGAAGAGGGAAAACTGAAGCTTTCTTT	CASSLVRGRGKTEAFF
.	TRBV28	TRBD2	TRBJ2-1	TGTGCCAGCAGTTTACCCTCCAGCGGGAGGAGCTCCTACAATGAGCAGTTCTTC	CASSLPSSGRSSYNEQFF
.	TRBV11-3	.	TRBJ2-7	TGTGCCAGCATTAGTACCGGGACATCAATGCACGAGCAGTACTTC	CASISTGTSMHEQYF
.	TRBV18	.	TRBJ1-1	TGTGCCAGCTCCCTAGGCCAGAACACTGAAGCTTTCTTT	CASSLGQNTEAFF
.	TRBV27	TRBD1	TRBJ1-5	TGTGCCAGCAGTTTGTACAGGGGGAAAAGCAATCAGCCCCAGCATTTT	CASSLYRGKSNQPQHF
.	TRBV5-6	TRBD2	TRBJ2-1	TGTGCCAGCAGCTTGGCTCCAGCGGGGGCCCCATTGGATGAGCAGTTCTTC	CASSLAPAGAPLDEQFF
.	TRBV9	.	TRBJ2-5	TGTGCCAGCAGCCCCGGGATTCAAGAGACCCAGTACTTC	CASSPGIQETQYF
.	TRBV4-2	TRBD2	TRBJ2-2	TGTGCCAGCAGCCCGACTAGCGGTGGGGAGCTGTTTTTT	CASSPTSGGELFF
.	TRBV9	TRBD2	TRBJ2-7	TGTGCCAGCAGCGTAGATTTCAGCGGGAGGGGAGACGAGCAGTACTTC	CASSVDFSGRGDEQYF
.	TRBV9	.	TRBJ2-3	TGTGCCAGCAGCGTACAACCCGTACAGGCAGATACGCAGTATTTT	CASSVQPVQADTQYF
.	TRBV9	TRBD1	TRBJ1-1	TGTGCCAGCAGCGTAGAGACGGGACAGCCTAACACTGAAGCTTTCTTT	CASSVETGQPNTEAFF
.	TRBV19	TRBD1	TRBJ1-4	TGTGCCAGTAGGCCAGGGGGCACTAATGAAAAACTGTTTTTT	CASRPGGTNEKLFF
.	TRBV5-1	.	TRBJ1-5	TGCGCCAGCAGCTTGGACCCGGATCAGCCCCAGCATTTT	CASSLDPDQPQHF
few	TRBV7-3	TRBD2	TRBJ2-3	TGTGCCAGCAGCTTAGTTAGCGGGAGCACAGATACGCAGTATTTT	CASSLVSGSTDTQYF
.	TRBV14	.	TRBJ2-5	TGTGCCAGCAGCCAAGATGGTCCACAGGGCGGAGAGACCCAGTACTTC	CASSQDGPQGGETQYF
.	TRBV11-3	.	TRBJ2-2	TGTGCCAGCAGCTTAGCAGGGGCGAACACCGGGGAGCTGTTTTTT	CASSLAGANTGELFF
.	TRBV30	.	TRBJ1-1	TGTGCCTTGGCCCGGGGGGGAACCACTGAAGCTTTCTTT	CALARGGTTEAFF
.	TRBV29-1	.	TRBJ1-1	TGCAGCGCCGTCGTACCTATGAACACTGAAGCTTTCTTT	CSAVVPMNTEAFF
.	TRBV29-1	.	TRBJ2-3	TGCAGCGCTGGAGGGGGCCGGACAGATACGCAGTATTTT	CSAGGGRTDTQYF
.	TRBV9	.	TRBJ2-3	TGTGCCAGCAGCGCGACAGGAACTTCCGCGGATACGCAGTATTTT	CASSATGTSADTQYF
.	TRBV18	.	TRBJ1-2	TGTGCCAGCTCACCAAGAGTGGCAGAGGATGATGGCTACACCTTC	CASSPRVAEDDGYTF
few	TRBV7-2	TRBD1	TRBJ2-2	TGTGCCAGCAGCTCTGCCCAGGGGGCAAACGGGGAGCTGTTTTTT	CASSSAQGANGELFF